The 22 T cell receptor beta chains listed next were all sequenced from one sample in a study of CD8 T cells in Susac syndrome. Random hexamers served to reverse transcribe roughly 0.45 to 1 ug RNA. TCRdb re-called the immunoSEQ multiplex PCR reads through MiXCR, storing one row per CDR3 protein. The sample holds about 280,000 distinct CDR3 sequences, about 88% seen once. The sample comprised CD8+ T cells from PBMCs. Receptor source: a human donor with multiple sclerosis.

CDR3 loop: CASTDWTGYSNQPQHF. The CDR3 bases are TGTGCCAGCACCGATTGGACAGGGTATAGCAATCAGCCCCAGCATTTT. This chain links TRBV6-1 with TRBJ1-5; 8 nucleotides line up with TRBD1. From germline, CDR1 is MNHNS and CDR2 SASEGT. This CDR3 region has 16 residues. The J segment lost 0 bases and the V segment lost 7 bases, leaving 8 bases of the junction unmatched.

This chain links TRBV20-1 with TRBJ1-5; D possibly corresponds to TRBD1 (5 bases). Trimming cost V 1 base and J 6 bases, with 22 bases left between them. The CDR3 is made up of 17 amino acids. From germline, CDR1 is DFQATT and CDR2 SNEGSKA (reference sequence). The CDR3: CSARGSRRVEAGQPQHF. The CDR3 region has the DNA TGCAGTGCTAGAGGTTCCCGCAGGGTGGAGGCAGGTCAGCCCCAGCATTTT.

CDR3 nucleotide sequence: TGCAGCGTCGGCCGAGCCGGACGCACAGATACGCAGTATTTT. Its translation: CSVGRAGRTDTQYF. The chain couples TRBV29-1 to TRBJ2-3; D call uncertain. V lost 6 bases to trimming and J lost 1 base, with 14 bases between them. The CDR3 totals 14 residues. Germline lookup yields CDR1 SQVTM and CDR2 ANQGSEA.

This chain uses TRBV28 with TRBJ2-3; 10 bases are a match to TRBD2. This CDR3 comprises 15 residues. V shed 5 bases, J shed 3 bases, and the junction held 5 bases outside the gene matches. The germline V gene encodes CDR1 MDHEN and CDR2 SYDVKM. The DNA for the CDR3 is TGTGCCAGCAGTCTTCAGCGGGAGGGGACAGATACGCAGTATTTT. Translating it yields CASSLQREGTDTQYF.

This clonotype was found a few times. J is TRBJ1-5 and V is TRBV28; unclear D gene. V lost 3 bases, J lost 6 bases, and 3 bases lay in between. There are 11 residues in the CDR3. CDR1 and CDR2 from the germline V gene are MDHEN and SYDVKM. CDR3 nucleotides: TGTGCCAGCAGTTTTATTCAGCCCCAGCATTTT. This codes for CASSFIQPQHF.

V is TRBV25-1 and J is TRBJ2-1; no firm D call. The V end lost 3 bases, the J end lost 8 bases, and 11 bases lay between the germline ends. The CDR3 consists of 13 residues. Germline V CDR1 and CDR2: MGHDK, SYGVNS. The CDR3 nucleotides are TGTGCCAGCAGTGATTCCCTGACGTATGAGCAGTTCTTC. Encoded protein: CASSDSLTYEQFF.

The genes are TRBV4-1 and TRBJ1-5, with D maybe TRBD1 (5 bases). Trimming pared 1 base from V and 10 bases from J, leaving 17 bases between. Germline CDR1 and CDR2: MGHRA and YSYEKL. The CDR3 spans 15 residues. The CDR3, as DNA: TGCGCCAGCAGCCAAGTACGGGGCTTCGTGGGTCCCCAGCATTTT. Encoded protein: CASSQVRGFVGPQHF.

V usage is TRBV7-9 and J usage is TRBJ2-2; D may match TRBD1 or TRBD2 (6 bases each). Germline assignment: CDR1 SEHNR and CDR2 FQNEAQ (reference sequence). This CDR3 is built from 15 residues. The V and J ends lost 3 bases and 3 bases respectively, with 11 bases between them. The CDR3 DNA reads TGTGCCAGCAGCTTTGGACAGCGGGACACCGGGGAGCTGTTTTTT. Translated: CASSFGQRDTGELFF. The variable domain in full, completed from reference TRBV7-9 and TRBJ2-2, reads DTGVSQNPRHKITKRGQNVTFRCDPISEHNRLYWYRQTLGQGPEFLTYFQNEAQLEKSRLLSDRFSAERPKGSFSTLEIQRTEQGDSAMYLCASSFGQRDTGELFFGEGSRLTVL.

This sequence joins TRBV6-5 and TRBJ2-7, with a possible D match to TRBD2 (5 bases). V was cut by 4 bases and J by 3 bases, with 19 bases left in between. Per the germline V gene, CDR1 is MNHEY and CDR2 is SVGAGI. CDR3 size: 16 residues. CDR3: CASSSASLSPYYEQYF. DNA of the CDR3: TGTGCCAGCAGTTCCGCTAGCTTGTCCCCCTACTACGAGCAGTACTTC.

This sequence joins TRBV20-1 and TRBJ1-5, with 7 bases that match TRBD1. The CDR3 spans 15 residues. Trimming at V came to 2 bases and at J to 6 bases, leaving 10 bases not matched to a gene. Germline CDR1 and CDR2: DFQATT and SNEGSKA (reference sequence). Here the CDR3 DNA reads TGCAGTGCTAGACCTCAGGGGGGATGGTCTCAGCCCCAGCATTTT. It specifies CSARPQGGWSQPQHF.

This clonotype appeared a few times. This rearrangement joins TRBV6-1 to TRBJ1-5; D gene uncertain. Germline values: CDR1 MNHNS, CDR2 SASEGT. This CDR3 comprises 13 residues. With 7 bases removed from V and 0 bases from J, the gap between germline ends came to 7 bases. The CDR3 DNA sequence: TGTGCCAGCAAAGGTAATAGCAATCAGCCCCAGCATTTT. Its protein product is CASKGNSNQPQHF.

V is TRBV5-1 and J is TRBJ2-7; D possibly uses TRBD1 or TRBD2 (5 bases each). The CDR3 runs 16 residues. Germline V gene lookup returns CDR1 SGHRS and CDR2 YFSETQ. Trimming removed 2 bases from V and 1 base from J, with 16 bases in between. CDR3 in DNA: TGCGCCAGCAGCTTTAGAGGGCAGGGTGAGTCCTACGAGCAGTACTTC. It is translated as CASSFRGQGESYEQYF.

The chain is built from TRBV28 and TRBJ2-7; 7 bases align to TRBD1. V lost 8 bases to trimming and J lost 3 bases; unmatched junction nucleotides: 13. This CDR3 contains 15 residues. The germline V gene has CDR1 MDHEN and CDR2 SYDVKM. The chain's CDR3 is CASQDLRDSGYEQYF. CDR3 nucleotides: TGTGCCAGCCAGGACCTAAGGGACAGTGGCTACGAGCAGTACTTC.

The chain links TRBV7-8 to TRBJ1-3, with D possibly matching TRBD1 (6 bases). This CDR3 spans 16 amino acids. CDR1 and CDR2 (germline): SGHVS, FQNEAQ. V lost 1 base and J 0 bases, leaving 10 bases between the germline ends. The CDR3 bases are TGTGCCAGCAGCTTAGTTCGCAGGGGCTCTGGAAACACCATATATTTT. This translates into CASSLVRRGSGNTIYF.

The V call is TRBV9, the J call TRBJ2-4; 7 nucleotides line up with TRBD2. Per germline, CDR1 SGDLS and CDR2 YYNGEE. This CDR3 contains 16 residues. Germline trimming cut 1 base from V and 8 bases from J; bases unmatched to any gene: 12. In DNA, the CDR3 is TGTGCCAGCAGCGTATATCTCGGCGGGAGCACCGACATTCAGTACTTC. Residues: CASSVYLGGSTDIQYF. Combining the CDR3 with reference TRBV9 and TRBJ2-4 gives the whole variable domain DSGVTQTPKHLITATGQRVTLRCSPRSGDLSVYWYQQSLDQGLQFLIQYYNGEERAKGNILERFSAQQFPDLHSELNLSSLELGDSALYFCASSVYLGGSTDIQYFGAGTRLSVL.

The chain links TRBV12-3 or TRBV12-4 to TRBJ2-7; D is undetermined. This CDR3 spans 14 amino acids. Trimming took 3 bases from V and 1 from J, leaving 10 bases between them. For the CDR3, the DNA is TGTGCCAGCAGTTTTGGTGCACTTTCCTACGAGCAGTACTTC. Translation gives CASSFGALSYEQYF.

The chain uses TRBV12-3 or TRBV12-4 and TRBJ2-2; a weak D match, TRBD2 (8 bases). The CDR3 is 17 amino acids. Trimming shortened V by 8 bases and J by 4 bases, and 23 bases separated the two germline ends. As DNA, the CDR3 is TGTGCCAGCCCTGACGGGGGGGCGGGACAGTTCACCGGGGAGCTGTTTTTT. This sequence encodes CASPDGGAGQFTGELFF.

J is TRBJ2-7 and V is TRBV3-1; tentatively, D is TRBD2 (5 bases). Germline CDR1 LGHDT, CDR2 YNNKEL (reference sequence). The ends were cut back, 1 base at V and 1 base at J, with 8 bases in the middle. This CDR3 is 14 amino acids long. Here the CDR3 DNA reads TGTGCCAGCAGCCAAGGGGCGGGTTCCTACGAGCAGTACTTC. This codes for CASSQGAGSYEQYF.

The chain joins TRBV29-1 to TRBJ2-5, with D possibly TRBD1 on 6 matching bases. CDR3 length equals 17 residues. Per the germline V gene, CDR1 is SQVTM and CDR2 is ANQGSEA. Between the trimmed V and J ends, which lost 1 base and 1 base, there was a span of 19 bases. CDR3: CSVEGPGDRVPQETQYF. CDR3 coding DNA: TGCAGCGTTGAAGGCCCAGGGGATCGAGTCCCCCAAGAGACCCAGTACTTC.

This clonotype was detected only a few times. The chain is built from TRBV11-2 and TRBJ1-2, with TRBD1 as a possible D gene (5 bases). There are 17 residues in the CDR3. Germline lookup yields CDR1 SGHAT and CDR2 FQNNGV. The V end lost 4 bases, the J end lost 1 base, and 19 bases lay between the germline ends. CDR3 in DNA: TGTGCCAGCAGCTCCTCTCCTGGGGCAGGGTTTAACTATGGCTACACCTTC. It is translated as CASSSSPGAGFNYGYTF.

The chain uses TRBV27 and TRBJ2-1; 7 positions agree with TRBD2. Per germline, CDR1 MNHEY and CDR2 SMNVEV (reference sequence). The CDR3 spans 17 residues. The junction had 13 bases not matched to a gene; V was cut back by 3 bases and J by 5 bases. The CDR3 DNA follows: TGTGCCAGCAGTTTGGTGCGGGAGATCAGGTTACACAATGAGCAGTTCTTC. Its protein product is CASSLVREIRLHNEQFF.

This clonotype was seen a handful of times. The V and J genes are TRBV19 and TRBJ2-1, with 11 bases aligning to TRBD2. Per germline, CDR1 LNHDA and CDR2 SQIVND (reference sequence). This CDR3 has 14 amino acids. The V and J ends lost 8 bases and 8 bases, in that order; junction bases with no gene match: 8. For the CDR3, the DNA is TGTGCCAGTGGTAGCGGGAGGGGATACCATGAGCAGTTCTTC. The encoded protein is CASGSGRGYHEQFF.